One T cell receptor (beta chain) is described in this entry. The antigen remains unidentified. These data originate in a study of T cell responses to AZD1222 COVID-19 vaccine. General study points: Epitopes outside B.1.351 and B.1.1.7 mutated regions reportedly drew nearly half of spike TCRs.

Assay used: immunoSEQ multiplex PCR; TCRdb lists only in-frame clones, some missing. The repertoire holds roughly 100,000 clones, with over 80% as singletons. V was pared by 5 bases and J by 8 bases, with 17 bases of the junction left unmatched. This CDR3 region has 17 residues. Germline V gene lookup returns CDR1 LGHDT and CDR2 YNNKEL (reference sequence). This sequence originates from an adult in good health. V and J are TRBV3-1 (or the pseudogene TRBV3-2) and TRBJ1-4; 7 bases map to TRBD1. This material consisted of peripheral blood, taken on day 0 of AZD1222 vaccination. The CDR3 DNA reads as TGTGCCAGCAGCACCCGATTCAACTCGACAGGGAGCGAAAAACTGTTTTTT. Protein: CASSTRFNSTGSEKLFF.